The present T cell receptor (beta chain) was sequenced within a study of memory CD4+ T cells and cytomegalovirus serostatus. Study-level findings and limits: Repertoires predicted CMV serostatus with median bootstrapped AUC of 0.95. Each of approximately 73 CMV-associated TCRbeta sequences occurred in one to five individuals.

The sort gate was single viable CD3+CD4+CD8-CD45RO+ cells for memory CD4+ T cells. Serum IgG to CMV pp150, pp28, p38 and p52 defined serostatus. Sequencing was performed with immunoSEQ multiplex PCR; in TCRdb, only in-frame clones are kept and a portion is missing. Here the sample spans about 82,000 clones, more than 70% being singletons. The CDR3 covers 14 residues. Germline values: CDR1 SGHAT, CDR2 FQDESV (reference sequence). V was shortened by 5 bases and J by 3 bases, with 14 bases between the two germline ends. A note on this clone: Antigen: not known.

Source material: memory CD4+ T cells from blood. This TCR was sampled from an adult in good health and CMV-seronegative. This rearrangement joins TRBV11-1 to TRBJ2-7; no firm D call. CDR3 in amino acids: CASSPTDQGYEQYF. The CDR3 bases are TGTGCCAGCAGCCCGACCGACCAAGGCTACGAGCAGTACTTC.